This entry lists 21 T cell receptor beta chains sequenced from one sample in a study of blood T cell repertoires in COVID-19 (dated by TCRdb to between 2020 and 2021). Library prep was done by the immunoSEQ multiplex PCR assay. The table comes from immuneACCESS by way of TCRdb, which keeps in-frame sequences with V and J called. Part of the clones is missing from these tables; in studies checked, under half for an unresolved V gene and the rest for unknown reasons. For this sample there are tens of thousands of clones; around nine tenths appear just once. 20% to 25% of the sample is held by the ten biggest clonotypes. The sequenced sample consisted of peripheral blood. These receptors were collected from a woman in her 50s with active or convalescent COVID-19.

This clone was counted only a few times. The J gene is TRBJ1-5, the V gene TRBV2; D is possibly TRBD1 (6 bases). CDR3 size: 13 residues. The germline gives CDR1 SNHLY, CDR2 FYNNEI. Trimming pared 8 bases from V and 7 bases from J, leaving 15 bases between. The DNA of the CDR3 is TGTGCCAGCGTCGAACAGGGAAACCAGCCCCAGCATTTT. It specifies CASVEQGNQPQHF. Complete variable domain (other parts from reference TRBV2 and TRBJ1-5): EPEVTQTPSHQVTQMGQEVILRCVPISNHLYFYWYRQILGQKVEFLVSFYNNEISEKSEIFDDQFSVERPDGSNFTLKIRSTKLEDSAMYFCASVEQGNQPQHFGDGTRLSIL.

The rearrangement joins TRBV6-5 to TRBJ1-2; D might be TRBD1 (5 bases). Germline V gene data show CDR1 as MNHEY and CDR2 as SVGAGI. Trimming took off 7 bases at V and 6 bases at J, with 18 bases between the two ends. The CDR3 loop spans 14 amino acids. CDR3 amino acids: CASTSQGHRDGYTF. The CDR3 DNA sequence: TGTGCCAGCACCTCCCAAGGACATCGGGATGGCTACACCTTC.

The rearrangement joins TRBV4-1 to TRBJ2-3; 12 nucleotides match TRBD2. With 2 bases clipped from V and 5 bases from J, the junction kept 2 bases outside the gene matches. The CDR3 covers 15 residues. Germline V gives CDR1 MGHRA, CDR2 YSYEKL. In DNA, the CDR3 is TGCGCCAGCAGCCAATCGGGACTAGCGGGAGATACGCAGTATTTT. This encodes CASSQSGLAGDTQYF.

The rearrangement joins TRBV5-5 to TRBJ1-6; D remains unclear. Germline assignment: CDR1 SGHKS and CDR2 YYEKEE (reference sequence). This CDR3 has 13 residues. Deletions cut 0 bases from V and 8 bases from J, with 6 bases between. The CDR3 region has the DNA TGTGCCAGCAGCTTGGCGCCAGATTCACCCCTCCACTTT. Encoded protein: CASSLAPDSPLHF.

The chain recombines TRBV29-1 with TRBJ2-7; 7 bases line up with TRBD1. The V gene end was trimmed by 4 bases and the J gene end by 1 base; junction bases not matched to a gene: 4. Germline V gene data show CDR1 as SQVTM and CDR2 as ANQGSEA. The CDR3 is 13 residues long. DNA of the CDR3: TGCAGCGTTGGAGGGGACAGATCCTACGAGCAGTACTTC. Translated, it gives CSVGGDRSYEQYF.

The CDR3 DNA follows: TGTGCCAGAAGCTTGGTGGCGGAGTCCAATAATTCACCCCTCCACTTT. It translates to CARSLVAESNNSPLHF. The chain combines TRBV5-3 with TRBJ1-6; no firm D call. TRBV5-3 is labeled an ORF, and its function is uncertain. The CDR3 is 16 residues long. The V end lost 0 bases, the J end lost 5 bases, and 12 bases lay between the germline ends.

This clone occurred once. V and J are TRBV6-5 and TRBJ2-7; TRBD2 agrees at 7 bases. CDR3 length: 11 amino acids. Looked up from germline, CDR1 is MNHEY and CDR2 is SVGAGI. V shed 10 bases, J shed 3 bases, and the junction held 3 bases outside the gene matches. The CDR3 DNA reads as TGTGCCACGGGGGAGGGCTACGAGCAGTACTTC. Protein sequence: CATGEGYEQYF.

CDR3 amino acids: CASSLGDLATEQFF. CDR3 DNA sequence: TGTGCCAGCAGCTTGGGGGATTTAGCGACTGAGCAGTTCTTC. The V and J genes are TRBV5-6 and TRBJ2-1, with a possible D match to TRBD2 (5 bases). The CDR3 spans 14 residues. The V end lost 0 bases, the J end lost 9 bases, and 13 bases lay between the germline ends. Germline values: CDR1 SGHDT, CDR2 YYEEEE. The full variable domain, its missing parts supplied by reference TRBV5-6 and TRBJ2-1, is DAGVTQSPTHLIKTRGQQVTLRCSPKSGHDTVSWYQQALGQGPQFIFQYYEEEERQRGNFPDRFSGHQFPNYSSELNVNALLLGDSALYLCASSLGDLATEQFFGPGTRLTVL.

The rearrangement joins TRBV5-6 to TRBJ2-3, with 12 bases lining up with TRBD2. The V and J ends lost 0 bases and 3 bases, in that order; junction bases with no gene match: 5. This CDR3 contains 17 residues. Germline V gives CDR1 SGHDT, CDR2 YYEEEE. The CDR3 DNA follows: TGTGCCAGCAGCTTGGGACTAGCGGGAGTTAGGACAGATACGCAGTATTTT. Amino acids: CASSLGLAGVRTDTQYF.

The V gene is TRBV11-3, the J gene TRBJ2-1; 10 positions match TRBD2. This CDR3 is built from 15 residues. The germline V gene has CDR1 SGHNT and CDR2 YENEEA. With 1 base clipped from V and 9 bases from J, the junction kept 6 bases outside the gene matches. CDR3 nucleotides: TGTGCCAGCAGCTTAGGGCTAGCGGGAGATACTGAGCAGTTCTTC. Its protein is CASSLGLAGDTEQFF.

The CDR3 spells CASSGLASSYNEQFF. The DNA of the CDR3 is TGTGCCAGTTCAGGACTAGCGAGTTCCTACAATGAGCAGTTCTTC. The chain has TRBV19 and TRBJ2-1, with 9 bases lining up with TRBD2. The CDR3 runs 15 residues. Per germline, CDR1 LNHDA and CDR2 SQIVND (reference sequence). V trimming: 8 bases; J trimming: 1 base; junction bases outside the gene matches: 6.

This clone was seen just once. This chain joins TRBV19 and TRBJ2-2; weak D call: TRBD2 (5 bases). The CDR3 extends over 17 amino acids. Germline values: CDR1 LNHDA, CDR2 SQIVND (reference sequence). Trimming took off 7 bases at V and 6 bases at J, with 24 bases between the two ends. CDR3 coding DNA: TGTGCCAGTACCCCTTCAGGCTGGACGGGAATCGCCGGGGAGCTGTTTTTT. It translates to CASTPSGWTGIAGELFF.

The chain couples TRBV5-1 to TRBJ2-1; 7 positions match TRBD2. Germline assignment: CDR1 SGHRS and CDR2 YFSETQ. The length of the CDR3 is 13 residues. The trim removed 0 bases at V and 6 bases at J, leaving 0 bases unmatched. CDR3 amino acids: CASSLGLANEQFF. CDR3 DNA sequence: TGCGCCAGCAGCTTGGGACTAGCCAATGAGCAGTTCTTC.

The chain combines TRBV27 with TRBJ2-7, with TRBD1 matching 7 bases. CDR1 and CDR2 (germline): MNHEY, SMNVEV (reference sequence). V was pared by 6 bases and J by 2 bases, with 1 base of the junction left unmatched. This CDR3 has 12 residues. CDR3 loop: CASRRGPYEQYF. For the CDR3, the DNA is TGTGCCAGCAGAAGGGGGCCCTACGAGCAGTACTTC.

The CDR3 region is CASSDSPATEAFF. In DNA form, the CDR3 reads TGTGCCAGTAGCGACAGTCCGGCGACTGAAGCTTTCTTT. The chain carries TRBV19 and TRBJ1-1; D may be TRBD1 (5 bases). Trimming left V 6 bases short and J 5 bases short, with 13 bases between. The CDR3 contains 13 residues. Germline assignment: CDR1 LNHDA and CDR2 SQIVND (reference sequence).

The chain combines TRBV5-8 with TRBJ2-2; 13 bases fit TRBD2. Unmatched junction bases numbered 8, after V lost 2 bases and J lost 4 bases. Germline CDR1 is SGHTS and CDR2 is YDEGEE. CDR3 size: 18 residues. This CDR3 reads CASSFPGTSGIRTGELFF. The CDR3 DNA reads TGTGCCAGCAGCTTCCCCGGGACTAGCGGGATACGCACCGGGGAGCTGTTTTTT.

This sequence joins TRBV11-2 and TRBJ2-1; 9 bases map to TRBD2. The CDR3 length is 15 residues. J gave up 9 bases and V 4 bases, and 10 bases lay outside the gene matches. The germline V gene has CDR1 SGHAT and CDR2 FQNNGV. CDR3 loop: CASSSPGLARGEQFF. CDR3 DNA: TGTGCCAGCAGCTCCCCGGGACTAGCTCGTGGTGAGCAGTTCTTC.

This sequence joins TRBV13 and TRBJ2-2, with D possibly being TRBD1 (5 bases). Germline loops: CDR1 PRHDT, CDR2 FYEKMQ (reference sequence). The CDR3 is made up of 14 amino acids. The V end lost 5 bases, the J end lost 1 base, and 8 bases lay between the germline ends. The CDR3 DNA reads TGTGCCAGCAGCAAAGACAGGAACACCGGGGAGCTGTTTTTT. Translated: CASSKDRNTGELFF.

The chain is built from TRBV30 and TRBJ2-7; 8 bases match TRBD2. Losses at the gene ends were 0 bases for V and 3 bases for J; bases not matched to a gene: 7. The CDR3 sequence is 15 residues long. CDR1 GTSNPN and CDR2 SVGIG come from the germline V gene (reference sequence). The CDR3 here is CAWSVGTRMVYEQYF. Written as DNA, the CDR3 is TGTGCCTGGAGTGTGGGGACTAGAATGGTCTACGAGCAGTACTTC.

This clone was seen a single time. CDR3 sequence: CASSIGDRVISGANVLTF. The CDR3 DNA sequence: TGTGCCAGTAGTATCGGGGACAGGGTAATCTCTGGGGCCAACGTCCTGACTTTC. The chain joins TRBV19 to TRBJ2-6; 9 bases line up with TRBD1. Germline CDR1 is LNHDA and CDR2 is SQIVND (reference sequence). Unmatched junction bases numbered 6, after V lost 3 bases and J lost 0 bases. This CDR3 has 18 residues.

In this sample, this clone turned up once. This chain uses TRBV30 with TRBJ1-2, with 7 bases fitting TRBD1. This CDR3 is built from 14 residues. Unmatched junction bases numbered 5, after V lost 3 bases and J lost 1 base. The germline gives CDR1 GTSNPN, CDR2 SVGIG (reference sequence). This CDR3 is CAWSRDRDNYGYTF. CDR3 in DNA: TGTGCCTGGAGCCGCGACAGGGATAACTATGGCTACACCTTC.